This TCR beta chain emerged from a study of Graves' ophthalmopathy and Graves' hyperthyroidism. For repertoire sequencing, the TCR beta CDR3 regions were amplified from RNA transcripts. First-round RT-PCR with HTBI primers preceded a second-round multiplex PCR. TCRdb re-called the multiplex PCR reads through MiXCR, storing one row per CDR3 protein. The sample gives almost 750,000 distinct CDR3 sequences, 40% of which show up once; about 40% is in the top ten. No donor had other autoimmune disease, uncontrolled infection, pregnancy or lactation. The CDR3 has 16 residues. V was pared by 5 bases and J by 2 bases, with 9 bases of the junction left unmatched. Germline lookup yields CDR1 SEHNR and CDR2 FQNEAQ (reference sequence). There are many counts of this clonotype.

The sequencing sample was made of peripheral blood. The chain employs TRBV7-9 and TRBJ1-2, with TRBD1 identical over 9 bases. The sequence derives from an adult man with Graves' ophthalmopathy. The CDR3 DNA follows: TGTGCCAGCAGCCGTTACAGGGGGCGATTAAACTATGGCTACACCTTC. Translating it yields CASSRYRGRLNYGYTF.